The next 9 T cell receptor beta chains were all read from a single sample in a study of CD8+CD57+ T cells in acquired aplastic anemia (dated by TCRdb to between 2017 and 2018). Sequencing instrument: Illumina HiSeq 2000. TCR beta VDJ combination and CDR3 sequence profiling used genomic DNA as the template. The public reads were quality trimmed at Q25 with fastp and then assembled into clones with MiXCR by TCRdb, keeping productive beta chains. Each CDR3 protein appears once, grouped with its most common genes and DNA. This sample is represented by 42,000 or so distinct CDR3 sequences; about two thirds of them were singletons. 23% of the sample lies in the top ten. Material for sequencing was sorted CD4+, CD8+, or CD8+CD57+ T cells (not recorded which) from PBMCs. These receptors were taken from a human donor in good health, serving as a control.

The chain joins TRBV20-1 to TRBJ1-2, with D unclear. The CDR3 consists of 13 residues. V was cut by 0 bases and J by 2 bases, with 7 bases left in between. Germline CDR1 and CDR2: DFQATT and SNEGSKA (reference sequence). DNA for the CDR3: TGCAGTGCTAGAGAGACCGAAAACTATGGCTACACCTTC. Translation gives CSARETENYGYTF.

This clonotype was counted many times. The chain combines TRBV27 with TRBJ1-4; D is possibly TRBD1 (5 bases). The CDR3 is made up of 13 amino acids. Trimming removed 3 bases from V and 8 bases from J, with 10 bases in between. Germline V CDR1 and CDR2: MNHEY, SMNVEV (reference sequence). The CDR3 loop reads CASSLRGTEKLFF. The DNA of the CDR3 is TGTGCCAGCAGTTTGAGAGGGACGGAAAAACTGTTTTTT.

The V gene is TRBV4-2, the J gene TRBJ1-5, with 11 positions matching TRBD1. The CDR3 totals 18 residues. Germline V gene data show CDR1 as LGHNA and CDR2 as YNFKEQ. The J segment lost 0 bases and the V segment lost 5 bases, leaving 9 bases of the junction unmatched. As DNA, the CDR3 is TGTGCCAGCAGCGCCGGGACAGGGGGTGACTCTAGCAATCAGCCCCAGCATTTT. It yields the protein CASSAGTGGDSSNQPQHF.

CDR3 sequence reads: CASSPDGLAAYEQYF. CDR3 coding DNA: TGTGCCAGCAGCCCAGACGGACTAGCAGCGTACGAGCAGTACTTC. The genes are TRBV9 and TRBJ2-7; 8 bases line up with TRBD2. The CDR3 is 15 residues long. Losses at the gene ends were 4 bases for V and 4 bases for J; bases not matched to a gene: 10. In germline, CDR1 is SGDLS, CDR2 YYNGEE. Full variable domain (rest looked up from reference TRBV9 and TRBJ2-7): DSGVTQTPKHLITATGQRVTLRCSPRSGDLSVYWYQQSLDQGLQFLIQYYNGEERAKGNILERFSAQQFPDLHSELNLSSLELGDSALYFCASSPDGLAAYEQYFGPGTRLTVT.

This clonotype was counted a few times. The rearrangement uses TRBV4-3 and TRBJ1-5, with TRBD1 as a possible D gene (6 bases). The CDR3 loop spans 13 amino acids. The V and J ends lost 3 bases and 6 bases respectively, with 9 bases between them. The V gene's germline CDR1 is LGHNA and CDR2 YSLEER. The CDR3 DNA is TGCGCCAGCAGCCATACAGGGACTCAGCCCCAGCATTTT. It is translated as CASSHTGTQPQHF.

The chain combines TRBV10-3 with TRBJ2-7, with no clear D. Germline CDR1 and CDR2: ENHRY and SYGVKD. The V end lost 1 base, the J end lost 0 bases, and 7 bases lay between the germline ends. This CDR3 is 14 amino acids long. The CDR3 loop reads CAISEYAGSYEQYF. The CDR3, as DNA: TGTGCCATCAGTGAGTATGCAGGCTCCTACGAGCAGTACTTC.

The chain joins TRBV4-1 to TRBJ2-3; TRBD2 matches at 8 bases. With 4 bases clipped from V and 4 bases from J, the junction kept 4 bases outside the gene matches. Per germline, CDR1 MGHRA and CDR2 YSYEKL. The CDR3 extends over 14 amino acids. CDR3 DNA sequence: TGCGCCAGCAGCCTAGGACTAGCTCCAGATACGCAGTATTTT. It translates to CASSLGLAPDTQYF.

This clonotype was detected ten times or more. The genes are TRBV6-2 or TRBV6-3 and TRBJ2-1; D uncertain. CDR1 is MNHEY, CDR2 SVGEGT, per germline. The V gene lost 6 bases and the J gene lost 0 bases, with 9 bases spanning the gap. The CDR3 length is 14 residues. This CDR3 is CASRPISSYNEQFF. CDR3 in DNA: TGTGCCAGCAGGCCGATCAGCTCCTACAATGAGCAGTTCTTC.

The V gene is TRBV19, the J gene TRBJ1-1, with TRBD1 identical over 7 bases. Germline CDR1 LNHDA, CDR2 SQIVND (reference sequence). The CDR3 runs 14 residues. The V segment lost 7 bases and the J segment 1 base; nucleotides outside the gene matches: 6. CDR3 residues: CASTQGGRNTEAFF. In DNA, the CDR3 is TGTGCCAGTACCCAGGGGGGGAGGAACACTGAAGCTTTCTTT.